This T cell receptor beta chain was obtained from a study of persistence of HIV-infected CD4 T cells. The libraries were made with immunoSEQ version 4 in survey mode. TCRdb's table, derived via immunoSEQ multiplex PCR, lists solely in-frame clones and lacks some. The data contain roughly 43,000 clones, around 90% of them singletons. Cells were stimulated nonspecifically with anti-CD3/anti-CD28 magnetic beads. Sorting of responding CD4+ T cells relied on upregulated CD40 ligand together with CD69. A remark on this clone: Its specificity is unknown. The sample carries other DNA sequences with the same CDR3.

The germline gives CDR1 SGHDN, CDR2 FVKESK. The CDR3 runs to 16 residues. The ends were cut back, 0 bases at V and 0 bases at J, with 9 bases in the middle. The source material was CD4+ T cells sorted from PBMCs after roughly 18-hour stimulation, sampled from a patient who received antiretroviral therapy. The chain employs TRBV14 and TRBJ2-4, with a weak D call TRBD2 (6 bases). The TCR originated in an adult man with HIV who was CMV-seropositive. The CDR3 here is CASSQEVGGAKNIQYF. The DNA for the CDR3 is TGTGCCAGCAGCCAAGAGGTGGGGGGAGCCAAAAACATTCAGTACTTC. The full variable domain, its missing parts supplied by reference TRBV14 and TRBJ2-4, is EAGVTQFPSHSVIEKGQTVTLRCDPISGHDNLYWYRRVMGKEIKFLLHFVKESKQDESGMPNNRFLAERTGGTYSTLKVQPAELEDSGVYFCASSQEVGGAKNIQYFGAGTRLSVL.